This TCR beta chain appears in the sequencing data of a study of CD8 T cells in ankylosing spondylitis. Whole-study results and caveats: Ankylosing spondylitis blood appeared to be characterized by a TCR beta motif of fewer than ten highly homologous variants.

The CDR3 length is 16 residues. TCRdb processed the 5' RACE reads anew with MiXCR; each CDR3 protein has one entry. The table lists some 270,000 distinct CDR3 sequences, over 15% of them singletons, with about a third in the top ten. This clonotype came up a few times. No antigen is known for it. The origin of this receptor is a male donor with ankylosing spondylitis or in good health (not recorded which). This sequence joins TRBV21-1 and TRBJ2-2; the D call of TRBD2 is as the table states it, not checked on the DNA. TRBV21-1 is an annotated pseudogene. Sequenced input: blood, either unsorted or a sorted T cell fraction (not recorded which). This chain's CDR3 is CASIGTRSLWAGELFF. The CDR3 nucleotides read TGTGCCAGCATTGGGACCAGATCCCTTTGGGCCGGGGAGCTGTTTTTT.